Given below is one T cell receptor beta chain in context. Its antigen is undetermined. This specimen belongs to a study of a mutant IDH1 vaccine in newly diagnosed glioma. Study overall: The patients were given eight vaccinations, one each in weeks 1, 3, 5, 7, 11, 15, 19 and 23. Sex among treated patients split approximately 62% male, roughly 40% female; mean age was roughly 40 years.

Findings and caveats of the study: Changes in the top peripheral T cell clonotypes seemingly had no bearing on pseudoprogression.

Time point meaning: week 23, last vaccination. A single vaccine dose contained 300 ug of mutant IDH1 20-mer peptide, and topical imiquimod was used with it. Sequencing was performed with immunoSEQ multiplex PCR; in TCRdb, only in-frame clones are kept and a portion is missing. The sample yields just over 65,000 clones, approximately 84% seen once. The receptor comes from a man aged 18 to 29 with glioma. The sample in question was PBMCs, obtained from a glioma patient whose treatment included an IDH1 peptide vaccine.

CDR3 sequence (DNA): TGCGCCAGCAGCTTGGGACAGGGGTTGCCCTTGCGGAAGAACACTGAAGCTTTCTTT. Translating gives CASSLGQGLPLRKNTEAFF. The V call is TRBV5-1, the J call TRBJ1-1; TRBD1 agrees at 8 bases. Germline CDR1 and CDR2: SGHRS and YFSETQ. The CDR3 consists of 19 residues. V lost 0 bases and J lost 1; bases outside the gene matches: 14.